The clone carrying this T cell receptor beta chain has just a few counts. What it binds is unknown. TCRdb ran MiXCR on the reads and lists one entry per CDR3 protein. Among approximately 500,000 distinct CDR3 sequences, roughly 10% were seen once, and the ten largest hold roughly 10%. The entry originates in a study of T cell repertoires in cytomegalovirus infection. For the study at large: From public TCR beta signatures came an indication of both CMV infection and matching HLA type.

Notes on the study in general: What dominated the ex vivo response were HLA-C-restricted CMV-specific TCR beta clonotypes. CMV carriers with the relevant HLA were identified by cumulative public TCR beta family frequency.

The CDR3 has 15 amino acids. Germline V gene sequence: CDR1 MGHRA, CDR2 YSYEKL. The germline V and J ends were trimmed by 0 bases and 11 bases, with 18 bases remaining between them. Specimen: PBMCs. This chain uses TRBV4-1 with TRBJ2-3, with D perhaps given as TRBD1 or TRBD2 (5 bases each). The receptor was derived from a human donor in good health (CMV status not recorded). Some clones in this sample may be carry-over from other donors' samples. The DNA for the CDR3 is TGCGCCAGCAGCCAAGACTCGGTGACGCCTGGGGGGCAGTATTTT. Protein sequence: CASSQDSVTPGGQYF.